The source of this TCR beta chain is a study of shared clonotypes between healthy human individuals. This CDR3 contains 15 residues. Germline CDR1 reads SNHLY; CDR2 reads FYNNEI. Losses at the gene ends were 6 bases for V and 9 bases for J; bases not matched to a gene: 11. The repertoire was sequenced with immunoSEQ multiplex PCR; TCRdb's copy has only in-frame clones and lacks some. The sample yields 300,000 to 400,000 clones, roughly 70% seen once. Study-wide results and caveats: Few donors restricted represented genetic and exposure-history diversity. Clonotypes not shared had lower generation probabilities than those common to all four donors.

To note about this clone: Its target is not known.

Sequencing was carried out using memory CD4+ T cells sorted from blood. Specified subset: CD45RA-negative fraction. This rearrangement joins TRBV2 to TRBJ2-1; 10 bases match TRBD1. This receptor was obtained from a man aged 25-45 years in good health. The CDR3 region is CASRVGTGALSEQFF. CDR3 nucleotide sequence: TGTGCCAGCAGGGTAGGGACAGGGGCTTTGAGTGAGCAGTTCTTC.